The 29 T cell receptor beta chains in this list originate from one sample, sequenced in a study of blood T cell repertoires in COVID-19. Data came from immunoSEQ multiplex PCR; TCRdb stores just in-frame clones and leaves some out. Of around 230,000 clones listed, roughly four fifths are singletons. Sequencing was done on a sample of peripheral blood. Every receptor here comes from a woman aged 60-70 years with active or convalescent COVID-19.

CDR3 in amino acids: CASSIRGEGTEAFF. The CDR3 bases are TGTGCCAGTAGTATTAGGGGGGAGGGCACTGAAGCTTTCTTT. The chain employs TRBV19 and TRBJ1-1, with D perhaps TRBD1 (6 bases). In germline, CDR1 is LNHDA, CDR2 SQIVND (reference sequence). V lost 3 bases, J lost 4 bases, and 12 bases lay in between. This CDR3 has 14 amino acids. The full variable domain, its missing parts supplied by reference TRBV19 and TRBJ1-1, is DGGITQSPKYLFRKEGQNVTLSCEQNLNHDAMYWYRQDPGQGLRLIYYSQIVNDFQKGDIAEGYSVSREKKESFPLTVTSAQKNPTAFYLCASSIRGEGTEAFFGQGTRLTVV.

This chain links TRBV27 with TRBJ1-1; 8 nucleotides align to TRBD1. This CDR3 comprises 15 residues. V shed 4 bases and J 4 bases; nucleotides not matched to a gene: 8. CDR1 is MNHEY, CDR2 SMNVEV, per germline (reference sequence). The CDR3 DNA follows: TGTGCCAGCAGTTCGGACAGGGCTGGAGGCACTGAAGCTTTCTTT. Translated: CASSSDRAGGTEAFF.

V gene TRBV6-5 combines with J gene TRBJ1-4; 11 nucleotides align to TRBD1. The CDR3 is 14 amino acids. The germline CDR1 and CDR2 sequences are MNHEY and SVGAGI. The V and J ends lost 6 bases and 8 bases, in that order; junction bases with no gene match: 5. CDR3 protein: CASSTGQGGEKLFF. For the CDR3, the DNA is TGTGCCAGCAGCACGGGACAGGGGGGCGAAAAACTGTTTTTT.

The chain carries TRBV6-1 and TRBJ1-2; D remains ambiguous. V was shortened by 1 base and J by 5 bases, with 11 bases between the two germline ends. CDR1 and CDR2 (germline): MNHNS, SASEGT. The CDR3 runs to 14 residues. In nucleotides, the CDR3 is TGTGCCAGCAGTGAAGAACGGTCACTATATGGCTACACCTTC. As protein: CASSEERSLYGYTF.

The CDR3 DNA sequence: TGTGCCAGCAGCGAGGGGACAGGGGGCAAATACGAGCAGTACTTC. The encoded protein is CASSEGTGGKYEQYF. The chain carries TRBV9 and TRBJ2-7; 12 nucleotides agree with TRBD1. Unmatched junction bases numbered 5, after V lost 3 bases and J lost 4 bases. CDR3 length: 15 residues. From germline, CDR1 is SGDLS and CDR2 YYNGEE.

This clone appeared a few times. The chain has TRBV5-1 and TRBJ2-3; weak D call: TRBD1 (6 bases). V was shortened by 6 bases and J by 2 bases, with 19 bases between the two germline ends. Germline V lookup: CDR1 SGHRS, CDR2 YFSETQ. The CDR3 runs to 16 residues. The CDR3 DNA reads TGCGCCAGCAACCCCCTCGGCCAGGGGCCCACAGATACGCAGTATTTT. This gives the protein CASNPLGQGPTDTQYF.

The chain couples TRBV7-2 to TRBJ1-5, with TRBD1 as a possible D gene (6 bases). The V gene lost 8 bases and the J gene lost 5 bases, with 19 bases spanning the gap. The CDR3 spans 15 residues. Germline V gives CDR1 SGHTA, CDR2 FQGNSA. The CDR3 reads CASQGSGSVDQPQHF. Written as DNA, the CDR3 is TGTGCCAGCCAGGGGTCCGGTTCGGTCGATCAGCCCCAGCATTTT.

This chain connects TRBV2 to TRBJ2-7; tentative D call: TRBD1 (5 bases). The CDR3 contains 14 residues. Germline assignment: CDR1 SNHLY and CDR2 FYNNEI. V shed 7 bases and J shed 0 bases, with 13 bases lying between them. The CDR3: CASIPSTASYEQYF. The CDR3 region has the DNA TGTGCCAGCATTCCTTCGACAGCCTCCTACGAGCAGTACTTC.

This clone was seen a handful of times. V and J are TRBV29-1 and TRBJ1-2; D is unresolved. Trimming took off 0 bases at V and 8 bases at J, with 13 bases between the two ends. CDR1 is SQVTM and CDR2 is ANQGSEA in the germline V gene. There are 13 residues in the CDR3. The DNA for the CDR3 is TGCAGCGTTGAAGATGCCCGAAGTGGCGGCTACACCTTC. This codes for CSVEDARSGGYTF.

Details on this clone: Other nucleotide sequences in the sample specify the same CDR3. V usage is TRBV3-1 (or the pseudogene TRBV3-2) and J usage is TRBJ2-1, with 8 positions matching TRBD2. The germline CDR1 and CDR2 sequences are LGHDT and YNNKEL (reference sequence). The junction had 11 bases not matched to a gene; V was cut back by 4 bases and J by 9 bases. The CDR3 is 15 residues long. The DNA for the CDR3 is TGTGCCAGCAGCCGTTCTGGAGCGGGGGTAGGTGAGCAGTTCTTC. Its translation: CASSRSGAGVGEQFF.

The CDR3 loop reads CASSLGPTNGELFF. The CDR3 DNA sequence: TGTGCCAGCAGCTTAGGGCCCACTAACGGGGAGCTGTTTTTT. The gene calls are TRBV7-2 and TRBJ2-2; D gene ambiguous. The germline CDR1 and CDR2 sequences are SGHTA and FQGNSA. The CDR3 is made up of 14 amino acids. V was pared by 1 base and J by 7 bases, with 10 bases between.

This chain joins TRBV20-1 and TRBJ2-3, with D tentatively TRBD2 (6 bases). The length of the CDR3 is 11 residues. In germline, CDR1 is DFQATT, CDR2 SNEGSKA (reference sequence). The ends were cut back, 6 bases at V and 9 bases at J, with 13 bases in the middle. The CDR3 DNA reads TGCAGTGCGGTTGCGGGGCAAACGCAGTATTTT. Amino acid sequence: CSAVAGQTQYF.

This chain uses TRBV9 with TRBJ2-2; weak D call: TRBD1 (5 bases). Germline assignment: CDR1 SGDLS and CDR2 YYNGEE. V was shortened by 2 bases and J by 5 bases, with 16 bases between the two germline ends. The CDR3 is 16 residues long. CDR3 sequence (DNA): TGTGCCAGCAGCGTTTCGTGGGGCGCGAGGACCGGGGAGCTGTTTTTT. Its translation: CASSVSWGARTGELFF.

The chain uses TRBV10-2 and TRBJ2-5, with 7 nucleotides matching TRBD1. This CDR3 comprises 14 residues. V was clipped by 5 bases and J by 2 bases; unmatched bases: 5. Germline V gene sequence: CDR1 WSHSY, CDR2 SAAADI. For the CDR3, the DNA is TGCGCCAGCAGTCGACAGGGAAGACAAGAGACCCAGTACTTC. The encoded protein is CASSRQGRQETQYF.

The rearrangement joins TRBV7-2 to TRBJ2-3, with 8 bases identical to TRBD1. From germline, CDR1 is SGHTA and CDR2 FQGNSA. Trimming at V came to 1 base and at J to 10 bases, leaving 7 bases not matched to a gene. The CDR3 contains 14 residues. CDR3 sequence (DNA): TGTGCCAGCAGCTTAGGACAGGGGAGGTCGGCGCAGTATTTT. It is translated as CASSLGQGRSAQYF.

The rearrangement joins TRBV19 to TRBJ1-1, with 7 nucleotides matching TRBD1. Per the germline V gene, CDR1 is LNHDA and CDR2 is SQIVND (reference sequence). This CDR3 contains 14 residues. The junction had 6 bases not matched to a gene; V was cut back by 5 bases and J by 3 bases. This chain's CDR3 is CASSERQGDTEAFF. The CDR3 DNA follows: TGTGCCAGTAGTGAGAGGCAGGGGGACACTGAAGCTTTCTTT.

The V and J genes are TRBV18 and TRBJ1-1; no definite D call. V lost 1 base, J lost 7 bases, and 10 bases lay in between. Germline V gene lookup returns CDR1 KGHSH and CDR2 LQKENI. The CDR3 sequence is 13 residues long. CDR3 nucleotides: TGTGCCAGCTCACCACTGGGAGGAGATGAAGCTTTCTTT. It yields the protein CASSPLGGDEAFF.

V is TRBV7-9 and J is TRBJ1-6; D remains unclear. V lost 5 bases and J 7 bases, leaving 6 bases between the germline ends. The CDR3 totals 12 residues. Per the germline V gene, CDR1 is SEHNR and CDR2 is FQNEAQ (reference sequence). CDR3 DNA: TGTGCCAGCAGCGCCCGGAATTCACCCCTCCACTTT. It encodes CASSARNSPLHF.

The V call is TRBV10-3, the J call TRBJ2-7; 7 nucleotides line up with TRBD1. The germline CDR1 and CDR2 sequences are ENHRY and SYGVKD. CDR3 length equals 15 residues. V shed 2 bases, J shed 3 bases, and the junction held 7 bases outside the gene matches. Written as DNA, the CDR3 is TGTGCCATCAGTGAGACGGACAGGTCTCACTACGAGCAGTACTTC. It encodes CAISETDRSHYEQYF.

CDR3 DNA sequence: TGTGCCAGCAGTCCCCTCGCGGGGGGGCACGGGGAGACCCAGTACTTC. Translating it yields CASSPLAGGHGETQYF. The chain uses TRBV2 and TRBJ2-5; 9 bases line up with TRBD2. The CDR3 loop spans 16 amino acids. The J segment lost 5 bases and the V segment lost 5 bases, leaving 12 bases of the junction unmatched. Germline lookup yields CDR1 SNHLY and CDR2 FYNNEI.

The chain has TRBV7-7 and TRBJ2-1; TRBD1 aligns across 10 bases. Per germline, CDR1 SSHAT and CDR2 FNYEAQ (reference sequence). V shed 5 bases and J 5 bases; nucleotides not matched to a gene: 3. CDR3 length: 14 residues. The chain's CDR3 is CASSRDRGHNEQFF. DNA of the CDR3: TGTGCCAGCAGCCGGGACAGGGGCCACAATGAGCAGTTCTTC.

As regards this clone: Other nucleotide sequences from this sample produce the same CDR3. The DNA for the CDR3 is TGTGCCAGCAGCCAAGTATTCGGGGCTGGAAACACCATATATTTT. Translated: CASSQVFGAGNTIYF. The rearrangement uses TRBV3-1 (or the pseudogene TRBV3-2) and TRBJ1-3; D is unclear. The CDR3 consists of 15 residues. V was clipped by 1 base and J by 2 bases, with 9 bases between them. Germline assignment: CDR1 LGHDT and CDR2 YNNKEL (reference sequence).

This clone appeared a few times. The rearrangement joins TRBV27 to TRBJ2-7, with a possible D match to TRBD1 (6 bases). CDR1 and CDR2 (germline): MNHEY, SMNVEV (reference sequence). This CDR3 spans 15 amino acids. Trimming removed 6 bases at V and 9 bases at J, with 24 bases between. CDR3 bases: TGTGCCAGCAGCTCCCAAGGGACACACTTACGCGGGCAGTACTTC. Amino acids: CASSSQGTHLRGQYF.

Here the CDR3 reads CASSLDDRPTREQFF. CDR3 nucleotides: TGCGCCAGCAGCTTGGACGACAGGCCAACTAGGGAGCAGTTCTTC. This chain connects TRBV5-1 to TRBJ2-1; D is possibly TRBD1 (6 bases). The CDR3 consists of 15 residues. V gave up 0 bases and J gave up 10 bases, with 17 bases separating them. CDR1 and CDR2 (germline): SGHRS, YFSETQ.

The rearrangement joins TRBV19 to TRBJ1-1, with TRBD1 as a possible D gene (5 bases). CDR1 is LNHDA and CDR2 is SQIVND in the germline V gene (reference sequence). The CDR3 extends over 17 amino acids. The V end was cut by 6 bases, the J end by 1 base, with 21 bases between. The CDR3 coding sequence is TGTGCCAGTAGCCGGAGGGTCACAGCGGGGGGGAACACTGAAGCTTTCTTT. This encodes CASSRRVTAGGNTEAFF.

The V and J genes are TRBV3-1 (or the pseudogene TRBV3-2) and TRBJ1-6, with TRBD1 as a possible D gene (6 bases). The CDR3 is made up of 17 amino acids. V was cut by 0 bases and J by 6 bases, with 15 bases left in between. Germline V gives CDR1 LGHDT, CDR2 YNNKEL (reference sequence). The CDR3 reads CASSQEFYRESNSPLHF. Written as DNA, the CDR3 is TGTGCCAGCAGCCAAGAATTTTACAGGGAGAGTAATTCACCCCTCCACTTT.

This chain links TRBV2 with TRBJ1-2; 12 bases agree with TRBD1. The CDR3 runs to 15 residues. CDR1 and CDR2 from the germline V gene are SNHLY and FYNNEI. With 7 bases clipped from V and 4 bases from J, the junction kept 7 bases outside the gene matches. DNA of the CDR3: TGTGCCAGCACCGGGACAGGGGGCGCGACCTATGGCTACACCTTC. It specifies CASTGTGGATYGYTF.

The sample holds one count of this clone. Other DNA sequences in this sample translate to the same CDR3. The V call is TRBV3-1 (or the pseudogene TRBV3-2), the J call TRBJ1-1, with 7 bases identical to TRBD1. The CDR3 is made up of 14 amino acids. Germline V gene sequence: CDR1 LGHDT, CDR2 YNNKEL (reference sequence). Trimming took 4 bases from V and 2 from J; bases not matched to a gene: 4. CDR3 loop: CASSPRDRNTEAFF. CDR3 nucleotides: TGTGCCAGCAGCCCCCGGGACAGAAACACTGAAGCTTTCTTT.

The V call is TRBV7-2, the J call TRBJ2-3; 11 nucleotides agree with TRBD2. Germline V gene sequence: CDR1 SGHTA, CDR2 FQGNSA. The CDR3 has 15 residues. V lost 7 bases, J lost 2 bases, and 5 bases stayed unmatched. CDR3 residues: CASIRLAGTTDTQYF. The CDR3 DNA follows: TGTGCCAGCATCAGACTAGCGGGGACCACAGATACGCAGTATTTT.